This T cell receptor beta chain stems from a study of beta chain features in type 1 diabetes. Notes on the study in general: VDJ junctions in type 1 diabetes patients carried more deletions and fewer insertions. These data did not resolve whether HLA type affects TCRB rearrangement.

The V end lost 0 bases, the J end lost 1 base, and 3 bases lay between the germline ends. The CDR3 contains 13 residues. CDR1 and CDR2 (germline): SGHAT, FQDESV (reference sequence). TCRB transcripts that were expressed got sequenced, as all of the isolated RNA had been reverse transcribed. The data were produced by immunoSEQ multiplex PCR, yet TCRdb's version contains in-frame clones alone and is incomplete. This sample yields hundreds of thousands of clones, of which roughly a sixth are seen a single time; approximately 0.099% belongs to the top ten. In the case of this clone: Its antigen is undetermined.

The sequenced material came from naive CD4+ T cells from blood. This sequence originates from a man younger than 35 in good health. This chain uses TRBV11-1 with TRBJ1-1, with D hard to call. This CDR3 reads CASSLAENTEAFF. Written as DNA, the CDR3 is TGTGCCAGCAGCTTAGCAGAGAACACTGAAGCTTTCTTT.